This T cell receptor beta chain was identified in a study of tumour-infiltrating T cells in Burkitt lymphoma. Study-level information: This cohort included all epidemiological subtypes of Burkitt lymphoma. Repertoire clonality predicted overall and progression-free survival.

Overall study findings and caveats: Public clonotypes, several, appeared across numerous Burkitt lymphoma patients.

This clone came up a few times. Its antigen is not known. This CDR3 comprises 16 residues. Between the trimmed V and J ends, which lost 2 bases and 6 bases, there was a span of 18 bases. Germline CDR1 and CDR2: SGHAT and FQNNGV. Here immunoSEQ multiplex PCR was the method, and the copy in TCRdb shows in-frame clones only, minus some. Here the sample spans a few thousand clones, about 15% being singletons. The sequence came from a human donor with Burkitt lymphoma. Material for sequencing was tumor tissue. V and J are TRBV11-2 and TRBJ2-3, with D perhaps matching TRBD2 (6 bases). The CDR3 sequence: CASSLQREMISDTQYF. CDR3 DNA: TGTGCCAGCAGCTTACAACGGGAGATGATTTCGGATACGCAGTATTTT.